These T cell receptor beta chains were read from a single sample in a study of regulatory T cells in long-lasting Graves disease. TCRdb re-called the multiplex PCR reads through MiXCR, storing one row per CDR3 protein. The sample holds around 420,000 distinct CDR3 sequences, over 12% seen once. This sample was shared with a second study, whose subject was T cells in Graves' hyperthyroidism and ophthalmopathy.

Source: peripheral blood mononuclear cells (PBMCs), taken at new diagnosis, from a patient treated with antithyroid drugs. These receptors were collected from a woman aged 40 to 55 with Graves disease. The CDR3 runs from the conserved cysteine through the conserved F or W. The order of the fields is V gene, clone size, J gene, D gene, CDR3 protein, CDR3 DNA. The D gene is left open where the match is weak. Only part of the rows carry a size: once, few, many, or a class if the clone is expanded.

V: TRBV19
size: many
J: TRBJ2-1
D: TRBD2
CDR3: CASSQHGGTSGVSEQFF
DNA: TGTGCCAGTAGCCAACACGGGGGGACTAGCGGGGTCTCTGAGCAGTTCTTC

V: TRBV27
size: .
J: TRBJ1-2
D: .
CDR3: CASSFGGTYGYTF
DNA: TGTGCCAGCAGTTTCGGGGGGACCTATGGCTACACCTTC

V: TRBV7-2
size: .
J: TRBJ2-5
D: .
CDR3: CASSPDRLETHYF
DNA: TGTGCCAGCAGCCCTGACAGGCTAGAGACCCATTACTTC

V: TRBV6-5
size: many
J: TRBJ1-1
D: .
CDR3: CASSYSKGGTEAFF
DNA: TGTGCCAGCAGTTACTCGAAGGGGGGGACTGAAGCTTTCTTT

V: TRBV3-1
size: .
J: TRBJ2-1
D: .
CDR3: CASSQDPRYNEQFF
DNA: TGTGCCAGCAGCCAAGATCCAAGGTACAATGAGCAGTTCTTC

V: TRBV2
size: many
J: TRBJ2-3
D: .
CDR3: CASRALSDTQYF
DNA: TGTGCCAGCAGGGCCCTCTCAGATACGCAGTATTTT

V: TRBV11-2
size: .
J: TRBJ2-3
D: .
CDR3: CASSTWDDGTDTQYF
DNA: TGTGCCAGCAGCACGTGGGACGACGGGACAGATACGCAGTATTTT

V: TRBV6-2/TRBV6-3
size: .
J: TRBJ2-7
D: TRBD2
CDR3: CASRKEGSGGVSYEQYF
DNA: TGTGCCAGCAGGAAGGAGGGTAGCGGGGGGGTCTCCTACGAGCAGTACTTC

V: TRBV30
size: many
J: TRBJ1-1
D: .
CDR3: CAWSVTGFAQGNTEAFF
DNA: TGTGCCTGGAGTGTCACGGGGTTTGCACAAGGGAACACTGAAGCTTTCTTT

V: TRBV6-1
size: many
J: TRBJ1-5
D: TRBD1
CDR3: CASSLTRGQGTQPQHF
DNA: TGTGCCAGCAGTCTTACACGGGGACAGGGTACTCAGCCCCAGCATTTT

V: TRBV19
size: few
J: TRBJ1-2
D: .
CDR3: CASSIDLEESGYTF
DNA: TGTGCCAGTAGTATAGATCTGGAAGAAAGCGGCTACACCTTC

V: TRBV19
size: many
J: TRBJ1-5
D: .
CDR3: CASSIPPMGVQPQHF
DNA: TGTGCCAGTAGTATCCCGCCGATGGGAGTTCAGCCCCAGCATTTT

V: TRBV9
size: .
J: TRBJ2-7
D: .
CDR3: CASSALGDFYEQYF
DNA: TGTGCCAGCAGCGCATTGGGGGATTTCTACGAGCAGTACTTC

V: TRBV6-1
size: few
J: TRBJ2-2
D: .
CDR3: CASSEQTGTGELFF
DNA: TGTGCCAGCAGTGAACAGACCGGCACCGGGGAGCTGTTTTTT

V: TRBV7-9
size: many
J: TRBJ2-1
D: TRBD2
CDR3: CASSSFGTSGGPYNEQFF
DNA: TGTGCCAGCAGCTCCTTCGGGACTAGCGGGGGTCCCTACAATGAGCAGTTCTTC

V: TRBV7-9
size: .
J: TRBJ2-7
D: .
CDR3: CASSSTSFVSDEQYF
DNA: TGTGCCAGCAGCTCTACCTCGTTCGTGTCGGACGAGCAGTACTTC

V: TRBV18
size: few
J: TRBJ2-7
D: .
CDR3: CASSLSGYSSYEQYF
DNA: TGTGCCAGCTCACTGAGCGGGTATAGCTCCTACGAGCAGTACTTC

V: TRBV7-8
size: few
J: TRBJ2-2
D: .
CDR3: CASSLKDSGNTGELFF
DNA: TGTGCCAGCAGCTTAAAGGACAGTGGGAACACCGGGGAGCTGTTTTTT

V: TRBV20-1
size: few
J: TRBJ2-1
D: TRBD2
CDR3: CSAKSSGSSRQFF
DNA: TGCAGTGCTAAGAGTAGCGGGAGCTCCCGGCAGTTCTTC

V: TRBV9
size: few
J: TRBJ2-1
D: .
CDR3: CASSVRADSYNEQFF
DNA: TGTGCCAGCAGCGTCAGAGCGGATTCCTACAATGAGCAGTTCTTC

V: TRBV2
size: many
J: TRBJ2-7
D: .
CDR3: CASTPDGSYEQYF
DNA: TGTGCCAGCACCCCCGACGGGTCCTACGAGCAGTACTTC

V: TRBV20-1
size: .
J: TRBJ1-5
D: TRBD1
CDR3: CSAIRTGGNQPQHF
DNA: TGCAGTGCGATACGGACAGGCGGCAATCAGCCCCAGCATTTT

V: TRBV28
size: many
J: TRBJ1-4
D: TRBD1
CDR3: CATGQGGPTNEKLFF
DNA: TGTGCCACGGGACAGGGAGGCCCAACTAATGAAAAACTGTTTTTT

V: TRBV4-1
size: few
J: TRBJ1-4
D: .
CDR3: CASSQAGVTYEKLFF
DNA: TGCGCCAGCAGCCAGGCAGGGGTTACATATGAAAAACTGTTTTTT

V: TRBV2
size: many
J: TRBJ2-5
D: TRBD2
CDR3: CASSEAGGVQETQYF
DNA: TGTGCCAGCAGTGAGGCGGGGGGAGTCCAAGAGACCCAGTACTTC

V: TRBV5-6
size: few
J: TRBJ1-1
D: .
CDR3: CASSFLKQGSMNTEAFF
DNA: TGTGCCAGCAGCTTCTTGAAGCAGGGTAGCATGAACACTGAAGCTTTCTTT

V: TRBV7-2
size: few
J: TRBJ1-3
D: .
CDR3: CASSLAGGFSGNTIYF
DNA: TGTGCCAGCAGCTTAGCTGGCGGGTTCTCTGGAAACACCATATATTTT

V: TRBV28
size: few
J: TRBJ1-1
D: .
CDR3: CASSYRGDQNTEAFF
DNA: TGTGCCAGCAGTTACCGAGGGGACCAGAACACTGAAGCTTTCTTT

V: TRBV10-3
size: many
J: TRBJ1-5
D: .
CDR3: CATNRVVDQPQHF
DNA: TGTGCCACCAACAGGGTAGTAGATCAGCCCCAGCATTTT

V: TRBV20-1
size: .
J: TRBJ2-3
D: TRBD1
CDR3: CSATYGQGDTDTQYF
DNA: TGCAGTGCTACATATGGACAGGGGGACACAGATACGCAGTATTTT

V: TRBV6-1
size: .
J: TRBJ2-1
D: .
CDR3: CASTRDALSYNEQFF
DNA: TGTGCCAGCACCAGGGACGCCCTCTCCTACAATGAGCAGTTCTTC

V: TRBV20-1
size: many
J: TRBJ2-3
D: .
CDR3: CSGGGGSFTDTQYF
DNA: TGCAGTGGGGGGGGCGGGTCTTTCACAGATACGCAGTATTTT

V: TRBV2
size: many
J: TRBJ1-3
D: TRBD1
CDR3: CASSLTGGNGNTIYF
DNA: TGTGCCAGCAGCCTTACAGGGGGCAACGGAAACACCATATATTTT